This TCR beta chain was recorded in a study of CD8 T cells in ankylosing spondylitis. Library preparation for TCR beta used quantitative 5'-RACE with molecular barcodes. TCRdb called the 5' RACE reads again in MiXCR, with one record for every CDR3 protein. The table records approximately 140,000 distinct CDR3 sequences, 7% to 9% of them present only once. The study, taken as a whole, reports: What seemed typical of ankylosing spondylitis blood was a TCR beta motif built from several highly homologous variants. CD8+ disease-linked clones were present at relatively low frequencies in blood.

As for this clonotype: The target antigen is unknown.

The CDR3 totals 19 residues. The V end lost 11 bases, the J end lost 0 bases, and 29 bases lay between the germline ends. The rearrangement uses TRBV12-3 or TRBV12-4 and TRBJ1-5; a weak D match, TRBD1 (5 bases). The sequence was obtained from a male donor with ankylosing spondylitis. Sequenced sample: synovial fluid, either unsorted or a sorted T cell fraction (not recorded which). For the CDR3, the DNA is TGTGCCTTCAGGCTGTATGTACTAGGGGTAGGTGATAGCAATCAGCCCCAGCATTTT. The encoded protein is CAFRLYVLGVGDSNQPQHF.